Shown below are 24 T cell receptor beta chains from a single sample sequenced in a study of beta chain features in type 1 diabetes. Expressed TCRB transcripts were sequenced after all isolated RNA was converted to cDNA. Sequencing used immunoSEQ multiplex PCR; TCRdb keeps in-frame clones, though not all of them. The sample includes over 500,000 clones, roughly a sixth of them seen just once. The sample taken for sequencing was naive CD4+ T cells from blood. These receptors all stem from a man in his late teens or twenties in good health.

V is TRBV14 and J is TRBJ1-6, with a tentative D call TRBD1 (5 bases). V dropped 8 bases and J dropped 6 bases, with 14 bases sitting between them. Germline CDR1 reads SGHDN; CDR2 reads FVKESK. This CDR3 spans 14 amino acids. CDR3 sequence: CASSWGSANSPLHF. The CDR3, as DNA: TGTGCCAGCTCCTGGGGCAGCGCTAATTCACCCCTCCACTTT.

This clone came up many times. The chain couples TRBV14 to TRBJ1-1; tentative D call: TRBD1 (5 bases). Trimming cost V 3 bases and J 7 bases, with 12 bases left between them. The CDR3 runs 13 residues. Germline CDR1 and CDR2: SGHDN and FVKESK. Here the CDR3 reads CASSQLGTVEAFF. CDR3 bases: TGTGCCAGCAGCCAGCTGGGGACTGTTGAAGCTTTCTTT.

This clone turned up a few times. CDR3 sequence reads: CASSWARSTDTQYF. CDR3 bases: TGTGCCAGCAGCTGGGCCCGGAGCACAGATACGCAGTATTTT. The V gene is TRBV11-1, the J gene TRBJ2-3; no clear D. CDR1 and CDR2 from the germline V gene are SGHAT and FQDESV (reference sequence). Deletions cut 4 bases from V and 0 bases from J, with 8 bases between. CDR3 size: 14 residues. Full variable domain (rest looked up from reference TRBV11-1 and TRBJ2-3): EAEVAQSPRYKITEKSQAVAFWCDPISGHATLYWYRQILGQGPELLVQFQDESVVDDSQLPKDRFSAERLKGVDSTLKIQPAELGDSAMYLCASSWARSTDTQYFGPGTRLTVL.

Comment on this clone: In the same sample, other DNA sequences code for this CDR3. The rearrangement links TRBV28 to TRBJ1-3; 10 nucleotides agree with TRBD1. V lost 2 bases and J lost 3; bases outside the gene matches: 4. CDR1 MDHEN and CDR2 SYDVKM come from the germline V gene. The CDR3 covers 16 residues. The CDR3 bases are TGTGCCAGCAGTTTAAGACAGGGGGCGAGTGGAAACACCATATATTTT. Translation gives CASSLRQGASGNTIYF.

V gene TRBV7-2 combines with J gene TRBJ2-1; TRBD1 is a possible D gene (5 bases). V lost 4 bases and J lost 0, with 10 bases in between. Germline loops: CDR1 SGHTA, CDR2 FQGNSA. The CDR3 runs to 15 residues. The CDR3 DNA reads as TGTGCCAGCAGCTCAGGGCATAGCTCCTACAATGAGCAGTTCTTC. This codes for CASSSGHSSYNEQFF. Drawing the rest from reference TRBV7-2 and TRBJ2-1, the complete variable domain is GAGVSQSPSNKVTEKGKDVELRCDPISGHTALYWYRQSLGQGLEFLIYFQGNSAPDKSGLPSDRFSAERTGGSVSTLTIQRTQQEDSAVYLCASSSGHSSYNEQFFGPGTRLTVL.

The chain joins TRBV7-3 to TRBJ1-2; 9 bases are a match to TRBD1. CDR3 length: 14 amino acids. Looked up from germline, CDR1 is SGHTA and CDR2 is FQGTGA. V trimming: 3 bases; J trimming: 8 bases; junction bases outside the gene matches: 7. The CDR3 coding sequence is TGTGCCAGCAGCTTGACAGGGGGTATCGGAGGCTACACCTTC. Its protein is CASSLTGGIGGYTF.

This clone came up a few times. This chain joins TRBV7-9 and TRBJ2-3; D is unclear. Trimming took off 3 bases at V and 0 bases at J, with 7 bases between the two ends. Germline loops: CDR1 SEHNR, CDR2 FQNEAQ (reference sequence). This CDR3 spans 14 amino acids. CDR3 residues: CASSLQISTDTQYF. CDR3 nucleotides: TGTGCCAGCAGCTTGCAAATAAGCACAGATACGCAGTATTTT. The full variable domain, its missing parts supplied by reference TRBV7-9 and TRBJ2-3, is DTGVSQNPRHKITKRGQNVTFRCDPISEHNRLYWYRQTLGQGPEFLTYFQNEAQLEKSRLLSDRFSAERPKGSFSTLEIQRTEQGDSAMYLCASSLQISTDTQYFGPGTRLTVL.

Only a few counts were recorded for this clone. The chain combines TRBV19 with TRBJ1-6; no firm D call. The V end lost 5 bases, the J end lost 4 bases, and 15 bases lay between the germline ends. CDR3 length: 16 amino acids. Germline V gene lookup returns CDR1 LNHDA and CDR2 SQIVND (reference sequence). Here the CDR3 DNA reads TGTGCCAGTAGTGCCCGGGGTCGGGTGTATAATTCACCCCTCCACTTT. This sequence encodes CASSARGRVYNSPLHF.

This clone has a handful of counts. The V call is TRBV18, the J call TRBJ2-7, with 7 bases aligning to TRBD1. From germline, CDR1 is KGHSH and CDR2 LQKENI. This CDR3 contains 13 residues. Germline trimming cut 5 bases from V and 6 bases from J; bases unmatched to any gene: 7. The CDR3 nucleotides are TGTGCCAGCTCAACGGACAGGTCCGCCGAGCAGTACTTC. This sequence encodes CASSTDRSAEQYF.

V usage is TRBV15 and J usage is TRBJ2-5; tentative D call: TRBD1 (6 bases). CDR1 and CDR2 from the germline V gene are LNHNV and YYDKDF (reference sequence). The CDR3 extends over 13 amino acids. V lost 5 bases to trimming and J lost 8 bases, with 15 bases between them. CDR3 protein: CATSPYRVGTQYF. The CDR3 DNA is TGTGCCACCAGCCCATACAGGGTGGGTACCCAGTACTTC.

The CDR3 protein is CATSRMLVNGELFF. CDR3 nucleotides: TGTGCCACCAGCAGGATGTTGGTTAACGGGGAGCTGTTTTTT. This chain links TRBV15 with TRBJ2-2; D is undetermined. CDR3 length: 14 residues. Germline loops: CDR1 LNHNV, CDR2 YYDKDF (reference sequence). V was shortened by 3 bases and J by 7 bases, with 12 bases between the two germline ends.

This chain connects TRBV11-2 to TRBJ2-1; TRBD1 or TRBD2 may be the D gene (6 bases each). Germline CDR1 and CDR2: SGHAT and FQNNGV. The CDR3 contains 17 residues. V lost 5 bases and J 7 bases, leaving 24 bases between the germline ends. The CDR3 region is CASSRAVLARGTNEQFF. CDR3 bases: TGTGCCAGCAGCCGTGCAGTCCTAGCGAGGGGGACAAATGAGCAGTTCTTC.

This clone was counted between two and nine times. This chain links TRBV15 with TRBJ1-2; D remains ambiguous. From germline, CDR1 is LNHNV and CDR2 YYDKDF (reference sequence). The CDR3 runs 15 residues. V gave up 0 bases and J gave up 2 bases, with 10 bases separating them. DNA for the CDR3: TGTGCCACCAGCAGAGATCCCGGGCAGAACTATGGCTACACCTTC. Protein: CATSRDPGQNYGYTF.

The sample holds a few counts of this clone. The chain has TRBV27 and TRBJ2-5; no definite D call. V was clipped by 3 bases and J by 2 bases, with 10 bases between them. This CDR3 region has 14 residues. Germline loops: CDR1 MNHEY, CDR2 SMNVEV (reference sequence). CDR3 in amino acids: CASSFRWNQETQYF. CDR3 coding DNA: TGTGCCAGCAGTTTCAGGTGGAATCAAGAGACCCAGTACTTC.

J is TRBJ1-5 and V is TRBV30; unclear D gene. Germline V lookup: CDR1 GTSNPN, CDR2 SVGIG (reference sequence). The CDR3 has 14 amino acids. Trimming shortened V by 1 base and J by 1 base, and 8 bases separated the two germline ends. As DNA, the CDR3 is TGTGCCTGGAGTGCCCACCCAAGCAATCAGCCCCAGCATTTT. This encodes CAWSAHPSNQPQHF. The whole variable domain, filled in from reference TRBV30 and TRBJ1-5, reads SQTIHQWPATLVQPVGSPLSLECTVEGTSNPNLYWYRQAAGRGLQLLFYSVGIGQISSEVPQNLSASRPQDRQFILSSKKLLLSDSGFYLCAWSAHPSNQPQHFGDGTRLSIL.

This clone showed up just a few times. The chain joins TRBV28 to TRBJ2-1; TRBD2 matches 10 bases. From germline, CDR1 is MDHEN and CDR2 SYDVKM. The CDR3 is made up of 16 amino acids. J was trimmed by 3 bases and V by 2 bases; bases with no gene match: 4. DNA for the CDR3: TGTGCCAGCAGTTTACTAGCGGGAGAGTACTACAATGAGCAGTTCTTC. It translates to CASSLLAGEYYNEQFF.

As DNA, the CDR3 is TGTGCCAGCAGTGGCCTCAGGGACAGGCTTAACACTGAAGCTTTCTTT. Translating gives CASSGLRDRLNTEAFF. The V and J genes are TRBV2 and TRBJ1-1, with 8 bases that match TRBD1. Germline lookup yields CDR1 SNHLY and CDR2 FYNNEI. The ends lost 4 bases at V and 2 bases at J; junction bases unmatched: 9. The CDR3 loop spans 16 amino acids.

In this sample, this clone turned up a few times. This chain joins TRBV18 and TRBJ2-1; 7 positions match TRBD2. The J segment lost 3 bases and the V segment lost 0 bases, leaving 5 bases of the junction unmatched. The V gene's germline CDR1 is KGHSH and CDR2 LQKENI. The CDR3 is made up of 16 amino acids. CDR3 residues: CASSPPGGRIYNEQFF. The CDR3 DNA reads as TGTGCCAGCTCACCACCGGGCGGGAGAATCTACAATGAGCAGTTCTTC.

The chain links TRBV20-1 to TRBJ2-7, with D possibly being TRBD1 (6 bases). The CDR3 spans 11 residues. Germline CDR1 and CDR2: DFQATT and SNEGSKA (reference sequence). CDR3 loop: CRVTGPSEQYF. The CDR3 region has the DNA TGCAGAGTGACAGGCCCCAGCGAGCAGTACTTC.

This clone was seen a handful of times. The chain is built from TRBV29-1 and TRBJ1-2; 8 bases are shared with TRBD1. Germline V gene sequence: CDR1 SQVTM, CDR2 ANQGSEA. This CDR3 is 12 amino acids long. The J segment lost 8 bases and the V segment lost 6 bases, leaving 8 bases of the junction unmatched. The CDR3 loop is CSVETGARGYTF. CDR3 in DNA: TGCAGCGTGGAGACAGGGGCCCGGGGCTACACCTTC. The entire variable domain, with the rest obtained from reference TRBV29-1 and TRBJ1-2, is as follows: SAVISQKPSRDICQRGTSLTIQCQVDSQVTMMFWYRQQPGQSLTLIATANQGSEATYESGFVIDKFPISRPNLTFSTLTVSNMSPEDSSIYLCSVETGARGYTFGSGTRLTVV.

This sequence joins TRBV4-1 and TRBJ1-5; D remains ambiguous. CDR3 length: 14 residues. V was clipped by 1 base and J by 0 bases, with 4 bases between them. Looked up from germline, CDR1 is MGHRA and CDR2 is YSYEKL. The CDR3 here is CASSQGYSNQPQHF. Written as DNA, the CDR3 is TGCGCCAGCAGCCAAGGTTATAGCAATCAGCCCCAGCATTTT.

The chain links TRBV7-9 to TRBJ2-7; D gene uncertain. The CDR3 extends over 11 amino acids. The germline gives CDR1 SEHNR, CDR2 FQNEAQ (reference sequence). V gave up 6 bases and J gave up 5 bases, with 8 bases separating them. CDR3 sequence: CASSKDHEQYF. CDR3 nucleotides: TGTGCCAGCAGTAAGGACCACGAGCAGTACTTC.

For the CDR3, the DNA is TGTGCCAGCAGTTTGCTAGAGACCTCGGGTTATGGCTACACCTTC. Amino acid sequence: CASSLLETSGYGYTF. This chain joins TRBV28 and TRBJ1-2; D not resolved. The CDR3 consists of 15 residues. Germline CDR1 MDHEN, CDR2 SYDVKM. V lost 3 bases and J lost 5, with 16 bases in between.

This clone was seen only a few times. The chain combines TRBV30 with TRBJ1-4; 7 positions match TRBD1. The CDR3 consists of 16 residues. Germline V gene sequence: CDR1 GTSNPN, CDR2 SVGIG (reference sequence). V shed 4 bases and J 4 bases; nucleotides not matched to a gene: 12. CDR3 sequence reads: CAWILKGAPFNEKLFF. DNA of the CDR3: TGTGCCTGGATACTGAAGGGGGCCCCCTTTAATGAAAAACTGTTTTTT.